These T cell receptor beta chains were read from a single sample in a study of cytomegalovirus exposure and HLA in healthy donors. Some clones are missing from TCRdb's copy, which holds only in-frame ones; the method was immunoSEQ multiplex PCR. The table has around 250,000 clones, roughly 88% seen once. Sequenced sample: PBMCs. These receptors originate from a woman aged 30 to 39 in good health and CMV-seronegative. The conserved cysteine and the conserved F or W are not part of the CDR3 here. Fields, in order: D gene, V gene, CDR3 length, CDR3 protein. A D gene is named only where the DNA matches it firmly.

d_gene: TRBD1; v_gene: TRBV28; len: 14; CDR3aa: ASSLWGQSPYYEQY
d_gene: TRBD2; v_gene: TRBV5-4; len: 12; CDR3aa: ASSLAASGSEQF
d_gene: NA; v_gene: TRBV10-3; len: 11; CDR3aa: AISVREGEKLF
d_gene: NA; v_gene: TRBV2; len: 12; CDR3aa: ASSGTPGGNEQF
d_gene: NA; v_gene: TRBV27; len: 14; CDR3aa: ASSPLELVGNQPQH
d_gene: TRBD1; v_gene: TRBV19; len: 12; CDR3aa: ASSAQQGNYEQY
d_gene: TRBD1; v_gene: TRBV4-3; len: 12; CDR3aa: ASSPGQGAYGYT
d_gene: NA; v_gene: TRBV10-2; len: 13; CDR3aa: ASRRRTGSADTQY
d_gene: NA; v_gene: TRBV6-1; len: 13; CDR3aa: ASSVSRTLAPEQY
d_gene: NA; v_gene: TRBV27; len: 9; CDR3aa: ASSQGDTQY
d_gene: NA; v_gene: TRBV7-9; len: 10; CDR3aa: ASSFNLDTQY
d_gene: NA; v_gene: TRBV2; len: 11; CDR3aa: ASNRDTEEKLF
d_gene: TRBD2; v_gene: TRBV5-1; len: 14; CDR3aa: ASSLELAGIYNEQF
d_gene: NA; v_gene: TRBV28; len: 12; CDR3aa: ASSLIRARGTQY
d_gene: NA; v_gene: TRBV11-2; len: 11; CDR3aa: ASSQPTTQEQY
d_gene: TRBD2; v_gene: TRBV29-1; len: 11; CDR3aa: SVGASGGDEQF
d_gene: TRBD1; v_gene: TRBV29-1; len: 11; CDR3aa: SARGHVDEKLF
d_gene: TRBD2; v_gene: TRBV6-4; len: 14; CDR3aa: ASSETSGRSADTQY
d_gene: NA; v_gene: TRBV9; len: 13; CDR3aa: ASSVPDGFPDTQY
d_gene: NA; v_gene: TRBV4-1; len: 13; CDR3aa: ASSHTEDPAYEQY
d_gene: NA; v_gene: TRBV5-1; len: 12; CDR3aa: ASRGWLARETQY
d_gene: TRBD1; v_gene: TRBV5-1; len: 14; CDR3aa: ASSLGQGLQADTQY
d_gene: NA; v_gene: TRBV5-1; len: 13; CDR3aa: ASSLGPSSYNEQF
d_gene: NA; v_gene: TRBV5-6; len: 12; CDR3aa: ASSLGQSSYEQY
d_gene: NA; v_gene: TRBV9; len: 12; CDR3aa: ASSVKGDPTEAF
d_gene: TRBD1; v_gene: TRBV4-1; len: 15; CDR3aa: ASSQVDLGTGKGRLF
d_gene: NA; v_gene: TRBV4-3; len: 12; CDR3aa: ASSQVRGAGELF
d_gene: NA; v_gene: TRBV14; len: 10; CDR3aa: ASSQGWQPQH